This passage covers 18 T cell receptor beta chains from one sample sequenced in a study of shared clonotypes between healthy human individuals. TCRdb keeps only in-frame clones here, not all; method: immunoSEQ multiplex PCR. This sample has fewer than 3 million clones, with around 90% found just once. Specimen: naive CD4+ T cells from PBMCs. Specified subset: CD45RA+ positively selected. All receptors derive from a man younger than 30 in good health. Some clones in this sample may be carry-over from other donors' samples.

V gene TRBV14 combines with J gene TRBJ2-7; unclear D gene. Germline V gives CDR1 SGHDN, CDR2 FVKESK. V lost 3 bases, J lost 8 bases, and 14 bases lay in between. CDR3 length equals 13 residues. CDR3 nucleotide sequence: TGTGCCAGCAGCCATGACCTGCCTCTACAGCAGTACTTC. Protein sequence: CASSHDLPLQQYF.

This clone was seen more than once but under ten times. Other DNA variants within this sample encode the same CDR3. The rearrangement links TRBV9 to TRBJ1-1; 9 bases are a match to TRBD1. Trimming took 2 bases from V and 2 from J; bases not matched to a gene: 4. This CDR3 region has 15 residues. CDR1 SGDLS and CDR2 YYNGEE come from the germline V gene. The CDR3 bases are TGTGCCAGCAGCGTGGGGGGACAGGGAAACACTGAAGCTTTCTTT. Translation gives CASSVGGQGNTEAFF.

The rearrangement links TRBV4-1 to TRBJ2-5, with D perhaps TRBD1 or TRBD2 (7 bases each). Per the germline V gene, CDR1 is MGHRA and CDR2 is YSYEKL. Between the trimmed V and J ends, which lost 7 bases and 5 bases, there was a span of 17 bases. This CDR3 region has 14 residues. CDR3 bases: TGCGCCAGCAAAAGGGAGGGGGCGGAGGAGACCCAGTACTTC. Translated, it gives CASKREGAEETQYF.

This clone was seen a single time. A junction boundary mismatches the germline segment, possibly from a read error. The chain couples TRBV30 to TRBJ1-2; D is unresolved. This CDR3 is 10 amino acids long. Germline CDR1 is GTSNPN and CDR2 is SVGIG (reference sequence). Here the CDR3 reads CAWSGAAQSF. The CDR3 DNA reads as TGTGCCTGGAGTGGCGCAGCGCAATCCTTC.

This clone was observed a handful of times. The sample contains more than one DNA sequence encoding this CDR3. The chain carries TRBV19 and TRBJ1-5; D not certain. V was pared by 2 bases and J by 4 bases, with 9 bases between. The V gene's germline CDR1 is LNHDA and CDR2 SQIVND (reference sequence). This CDR3 region has 14 residues. The DNA of the CDR3 is TGTGCCAGTAGTATAAGGGTCACTAATCAGCCCCAGCATTTT. Its protein product is CASSIRVTNQPQHF.

This clone was observed once. V usage is TRBV10-3 and J usage is TRBJ1-1, with unresolved D. Trimming cost V 8 bases and J 0 bases, with 19 bases left between them. Per the germline V gene, CDR1 is ENHRY and CDR2 is SYGVKD. The CDR3 has 16 amino acids. The CDR3 region has the DNA TGTGCCATCTCCCCCCTGAGGGATCTCATGAACACTGAAGCTTTCTTT. Amino acids: CAISPLRDLMNTEAFF.

The chain links TRBV6-6 to TRBJ2-5; TRBD1 aligns across 10 bases. The ends lost 9 bases at V and 4 bases at J; junction bases unmatched: 11. In germline, CDR1 is MNHNY, CDR2 SVGAGI (reference sequence). This CDR3 contains 15 residues. CDR3 sequence: CASCRATGGAETQYF. CDR3 nucleotides: TGTGCCAGTTGCAGAGCGACAGGGGGCGCAGAGACCCAGTACTTC.

The chain carries TRBV4-3 and TRBJ1-1, with 10 bases identical to TRBD1. With 4 bases clipped from V and 3 bases from J, the junction kept 8 bases outside the gene matches. This CDR3 has 16 residues. The V gene's germline CDR1 is LGHNA and CDR2 YSLEER. CDR3 residues: CASSLGTGTGDTEAFF. The DNA of the CDR3 is TGCGCCAGCAGCCTAGGAACCGGGACAGGGGACACTGAAGCTTTCTTT.

The genes are TRBV19 and TRBJ1-1; D ambiguous. The CDR3 is 14 residues long. CDR1 and CDR2 from the germline V gene are LNHDA and SQIVND (reference sequence). V was trimmed by 5 bases and J by 1 base, leaving 11 bases between them. The CDR3 DNA follows: TGTGCCAGTAGTGTACAGCTCCAGAACACTGAAGCTTTCTTT. This translates into CASSVQLQNTEAFF.

The chain links TRBV11-3 to TRBJ1-1, with D possibly TRBD1 on 6 matching bases. This CDR3 contains 14 residues. CDR1 and CDR2 (germline): SGHNT, YENEEA. Between the trimmed V and J ends, which lost 1 base and 5 bases, there was a span of 11 bases. This CDR3 is CASSLGGQRTEAFF. The CDR3 nucleotides read TGTGCCAGCAGCTTAGGTGGACAGAGGACTGAAGCTTTCTTT.

This clone was counted once. The rearrangement links TRBV15 to TRBJ2-7; the D gene is possibly TRBD1 (6 bases). V lost 3 bases and J lost 5, with 14 bases in between. Per germline, CDR1 LNHNV and CDR2 YYDKDF (reference sequence). This CDR3 has 14 amino acids. The CDR3 DNA reads TGTGCCACCAGCAGGCTAACAGGGAGCGACGAGCAGTACTTC. Amino acids: CATSRLTGSDEQYF.

This clone is a singleton in its sample. The rearrangement uses TRBV21-1 and TRBJ2-7; the table gives TRBD2 as D, unverified against the DNA. TRBV21-1 is annotated as a pseudogene. The length of the CDR3 is 13 residues. CDR3 nucleotides: TGTGCCAGCAGCAAAGGTTGCCGGTACGAGCAGTACTTC. The encoded protein is CASSKGCRYEQYF.

The chain recombines TRBV7-3 with TRBJ2-3, with D perhaps matching TRBD1 (5 bases). CDR3 length equals 17 residues. Trimming took off 1 base at V and 3 bases at J, with 17 bases between the two ends. Germline CDR1 reads SGHTA; CDR2 reads FQGTGA. The CDR3 region is CASSLMSGIMGTDTQYF. The CDR3 coding sequence is TGTGCCAGCAGCTTAATGTCAGGGATAATGGGGACAGATACGCAGTATTTT. The full variable domain, its missing parts supplied by reference TRBV7-3 and TRBJ2-3, is GAGVSQTPSNKVTEKGKYVELRCDPISGHTALYWYRQSLGQGPEFLIYFQGTGAADDSGLPNDRFFAVRPEGSVSTLKIQRTERGDSAVYLCASSLMSGIMGTDTQYFGPGTRLTVL.

The chain has TRBV5-8 and TRBJ1-2; possible D gene TRBD1, 5 bases. The V end lost 5 bases, the J end lost 7 bases, and 18 bases lay between the germline ends. Germline loops: CDR1 SGHTS, CDR2 YDEGEE. This CDR3 is built from 14 residues. CDR3 sequence: CASRINQGMGGYTF. In nucleotides, the CDR3 is TGTGCCAGCAGAATCAACCAGGGTATGGGTGGCTACACCTTC.

V usage is TRBV4-1 and J usage is TRBJ2-7; D is unclear. Trimming left V 0 bases short and J 0 bases short, with 12 bases between. The CDR3 totals 16 residues. Germline-derived CDR1 and CDR2 are MGHRA and YSYEKL. The DNA for the CDR3 is TGCGCCAGCAGCCAAGATCGGCAGATTCCCTCCTACGAGCAGTACTTC. This gives the protein CASSQDRQIPSYEQYF.

In this sample, this clone turned up once. The rearrangement uses TRBV19 and TRBJ2-1; 14 positions agree with TRBD2. The CDR3 loop spans 17 amino acids. V shed 5 bases, J shed 10 bases, and the junction held 13 bases outside the gene matches. The V gene's germline CDR1 is LNHDA and CDR2 SQIVND (reference sequence). CDR3 loop: CASSPLSGTSGSREQFF. CDR3 sequence (DNA): TGTGCCAGTAGTCCATTATCCGGGACTAGCGGGAGTCGGGAGCAGTTCTTC.

The chain recombines TRBV28 with TRBJ1-2; no firm D call. The CDR3 has 14 residues. Germline V lookup: CDR1 MDHEN, CDR2 SYDVKM. Between the trimmed V and J ends, which lost 0 bases and 2 bases, there was a span of 7 bases. The CDR3 nucleotides are TGTGCCAGCAGTTTATGGGCCAGCAACTATGGCTACACCTTC. Translating gives CASSLWASNYGYTF.

The J gene is TRBJ2-3, the V gene TRBV10-1, with TRBD2 identical over 10 bases. The CDR3 runs to 14 residues. The germline V gene encodes CDR1 WNHNN and CDR2 SYGVQD (reference sequence). V gave up 6 bases and J gave up 6 bases; unmatched junction bases: 6. The CDR3 DNA reads TGCGCCAGCAGCGACCCTAGCGGGAGTGATACGCAGTATTTT. Translated: CASSDPSGSDTQYF.